The subject of this entry is one T cell receptor (beta chain). Antigen: not known. The sample is drawn from a study of CD8 T cells in ankylosing spondylitis. Study-level findings and limits: Several highly homologous variants made up a TCR beta motif, and this motif appeared characteristic of ankylosing spondylitis blood. The study looked at matched synovial fluid samples from ankylosing spondylitis patients. Disease-linked clones were reported to be significantly enriched there.

Trimming stripped 6 bases from V and 0 bases from J, with 11 bases between. This CDR3 spans 13 amino acids. Germline V lookup: CDR1 SQVTM, CDR2 ANQGSEA. Construction of TCR beta libraries was performed using quantitative 5'-RACE with molecular barcodes. TCRdb reprocessed the 5' RACE reads via MiXCR and lists one record per CDR3 protein. This sample carries about 140,000 distinct CDR3 sequences, about 8% of them seen once, and the ten largest clones take approximately 6.8%. The source material was synovial fluid, either unsorted or a sorted T cell fraction (not recorded which). This chain links TRBV29-1 with TRBJ1-1; no firm D call. The TCR originated in a male donor with ankylosing spondylitis. As DNA, the CDR3 is TGCAGCGTCGCCGTTAGCCTGAACACTGAAGCTTTCTTT. The encoded protein is CSVAVSLNTEAFF.